This T cell receptor beta chain was sequenced for a study of blood T cell repertoires in COVID-19. Study-wide background: COVID-19 samples collected from the United States, Italy and Spain covered acute and convalescent phases. From T cells, B-cell-depleted T cells, or PBMCs came the material, which was cDNA or gDNA.

Original processing methods: Amplified reference gene primers provided the basis for estimating nucleated cell counts. Some clones are missing from TCRdb's copy, which holds only in-frame ones; the method was immunoSEQ multiplex PCR. V, J and clone size reflect that table, while D and trimming were determined from the DNA. The profile shows around 100,000 clones, about 75% of them singletons. The trim removed 8 bases at V and 4 bases at J, leaving 9 bases unmatched. CDR1 MDHEN and CDR2 SYDVKM come from the germline V gene. The CDR3 has 15 residues. Sequenced: peripheral blood. The source of this sequence is a man older than 75 with acute or convalescent COVID-19. The chain couples TRBV28 to TRBJ2-7, with 12 bases that match TRBD1. The CDR3 protein is CASEPGTGGRYEQYF. As DNA, the CDR3 is TGTGCCAGCGAACCCGGGACAGGGGGCAGGTACGAGCAGTACTTC.